This TCR beta chain came from a study of blood T cell repertoires in COVID-19. About the study: Samples representing acute and convalescent COVID-19 were sourced from the United States, Italy and Spain.

V trimming: 6 bases; J trimming: 0 bases; junction bases outside the gene matches: 8. The CDR3 has 17 amino acids. CDR1 and CDR2 (germline): ENHRY, SYGVKD. Libraries were prepared by immunoSEQ multiplex PCR; TCRdb keeps only in-frame clonotypes and omits some of them. The sample lists some 94,000 clones; approximately 87% were seen once. The material sequenced was peripheral blood. This sequence originates from a human donor in a cohort sampled during active COVID-19. The V call is TRBV10-3, the J call TRBJ2-6, with 7 nucleotides matching TRBD1. For the CDR3, the DNA is TGTGCCATCAGCCGACAGGGTTCAAACTCTGGGGCCAACGTCCTGACTTTC. It specifies CAISRQGSNSGANVLTF.